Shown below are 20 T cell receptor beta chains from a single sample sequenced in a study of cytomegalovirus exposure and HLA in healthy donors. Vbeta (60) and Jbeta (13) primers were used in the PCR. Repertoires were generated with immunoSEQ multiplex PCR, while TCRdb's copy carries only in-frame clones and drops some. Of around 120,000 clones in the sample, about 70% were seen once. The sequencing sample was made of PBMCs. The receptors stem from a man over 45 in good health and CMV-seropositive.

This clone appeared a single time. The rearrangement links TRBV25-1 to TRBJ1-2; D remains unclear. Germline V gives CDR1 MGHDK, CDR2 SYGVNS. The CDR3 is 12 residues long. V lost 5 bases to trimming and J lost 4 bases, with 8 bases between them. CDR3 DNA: TGTGCCAGCAGTAAGGACTCCTATGGCTACACCTTC. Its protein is CASSKDSYGYTF.

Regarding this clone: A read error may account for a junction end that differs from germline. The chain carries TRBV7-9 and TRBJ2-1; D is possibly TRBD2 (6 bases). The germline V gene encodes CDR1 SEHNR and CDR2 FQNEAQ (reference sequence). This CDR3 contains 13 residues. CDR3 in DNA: TGTGCCAGCAGCTTAGCGGGGGGAGTGGATATGATCTTC. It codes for CASSLAGGVDMIF.

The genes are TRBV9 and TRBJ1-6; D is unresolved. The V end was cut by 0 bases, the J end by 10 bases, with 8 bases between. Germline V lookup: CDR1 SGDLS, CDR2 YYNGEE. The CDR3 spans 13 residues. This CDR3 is CASSVGDLSPLHF. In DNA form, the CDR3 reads TGTGCCAGCAGCGTAGGAGATCTGTCACCCCTCCACTTT.

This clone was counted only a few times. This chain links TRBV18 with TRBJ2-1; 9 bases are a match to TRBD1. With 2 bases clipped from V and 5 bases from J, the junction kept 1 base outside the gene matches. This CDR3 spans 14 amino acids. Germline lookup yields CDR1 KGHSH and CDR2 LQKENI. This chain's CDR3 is CASSPGDRDNEQFF. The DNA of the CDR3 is TGTGCCAGCTCACCAGGGGACAGGGACAATGAGCAGTTCTTC.

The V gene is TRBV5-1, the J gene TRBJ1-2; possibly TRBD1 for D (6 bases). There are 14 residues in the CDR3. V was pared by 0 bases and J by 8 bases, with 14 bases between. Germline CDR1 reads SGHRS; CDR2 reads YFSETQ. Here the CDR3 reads CASSLVGQGNGYTF. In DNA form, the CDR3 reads TGCGCCAGCAGCTTGGTTGGGCAGGGGAACGGCTACACCTTC.

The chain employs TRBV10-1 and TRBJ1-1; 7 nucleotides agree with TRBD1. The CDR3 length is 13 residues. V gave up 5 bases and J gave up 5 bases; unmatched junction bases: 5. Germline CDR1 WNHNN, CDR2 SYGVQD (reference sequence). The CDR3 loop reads CASSFQGGTEAFF. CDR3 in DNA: TGCGCCAGCAGTTTCCAGGGGGGTACTGAAGCTTTCTTT.

CDR3 in DNA: TGTGCCAGCAGCCCGACCCCCGGGACTAGCGGGAGTTGGGAGCAGTACTTC. Translation gives CASSPTPGTSGSWEQYF. V gene TRBV11-2 combines with J gene TRBJ2-7; 14 nucleotides match TRBD2. Unmatched junction bases numbered 13, after V lost 5 bases and J lost 7 bases. Germline CDR1 is SGHAT and CDR2 is FQNNGV. The CDR3 sequence is 17 residues long.

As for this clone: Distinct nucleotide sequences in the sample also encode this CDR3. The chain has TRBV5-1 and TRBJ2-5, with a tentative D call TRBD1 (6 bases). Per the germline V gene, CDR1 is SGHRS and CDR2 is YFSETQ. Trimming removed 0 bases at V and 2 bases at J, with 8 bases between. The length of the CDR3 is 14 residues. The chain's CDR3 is CASSLVTGQETQYF. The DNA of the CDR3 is TGCGCCAGCAGCTTGGTGACAGGACAAGAGACCCAGTACTTC.

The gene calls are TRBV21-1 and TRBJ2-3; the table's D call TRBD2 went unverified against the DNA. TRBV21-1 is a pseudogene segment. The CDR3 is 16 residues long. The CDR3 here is CASSPVAGVPGDTQYF. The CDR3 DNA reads TGTGCCAGCAGCCCCGTAGCGGGAGTCCCCGGAGATACGCAGTATTTT.

CDR3 sequence (DNA): TGTGCCAGCAGCGGATCGACAGGTCCTTATGGCTACACCTTC. It specifies CASSGSTGPYGYTF. V gene TRBV9 combines with J gene TRBJ1-2; TRBD1 is a possible D gene (6 bases). There are 14 residues in the CDR3. The V and J ends lost 3 bases and 5 bases respectively, with 14 bases between them. In germline, CDR1 is SGDLS, CDR2 YYNGEE.

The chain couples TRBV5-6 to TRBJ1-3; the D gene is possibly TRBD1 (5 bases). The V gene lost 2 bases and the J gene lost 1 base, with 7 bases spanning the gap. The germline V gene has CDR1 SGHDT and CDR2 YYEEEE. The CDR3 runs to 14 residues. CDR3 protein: CASSFPGSGNTIYF. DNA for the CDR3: TGTGCCAGCAGCTTTCCAGGGTCTGGAAACACCATATATTTT.

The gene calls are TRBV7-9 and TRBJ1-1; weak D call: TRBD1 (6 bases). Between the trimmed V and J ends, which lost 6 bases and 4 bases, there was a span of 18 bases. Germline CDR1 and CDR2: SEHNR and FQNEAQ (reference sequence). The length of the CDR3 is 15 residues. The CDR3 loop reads CASSSKGVIGTEAFF. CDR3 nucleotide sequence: TGTGCCAGCAGTTCTAAGGGGGTTATAGGCACTGAAGCTTTCTTT.

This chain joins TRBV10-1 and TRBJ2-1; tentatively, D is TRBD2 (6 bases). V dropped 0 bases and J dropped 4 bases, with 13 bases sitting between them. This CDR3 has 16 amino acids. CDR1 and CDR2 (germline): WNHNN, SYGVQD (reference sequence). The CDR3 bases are TGCGCCAGCAGTGAGTCATCGGGGGATACTTACAATGAGCAGTTCTTC. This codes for CASSESSGDTYNEQFF.

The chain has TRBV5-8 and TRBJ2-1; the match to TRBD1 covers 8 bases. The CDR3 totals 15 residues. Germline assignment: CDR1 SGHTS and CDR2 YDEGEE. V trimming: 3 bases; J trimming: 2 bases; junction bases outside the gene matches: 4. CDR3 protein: CASSYGQGPYNEQFF. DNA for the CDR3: TGTGCCAGCAGCTATGGACAGGGCCCCTACAATGAGCAGTTCTTC.

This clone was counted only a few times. This CDR3 is CASSEGKQPNQPQHF. Here the CDR3 DNA reads TGTGCCAGCAGTGAAGGAAAACAGCCCAATCAGCCCCAGCATTTT. The rearrangement uses TRBV2 and TRBJ1-5; D gene uncertain. The length of the CDR3 is 15 residues. The V end lost 1 base, the J end lost 3 bases, and 10 bases lay between the germline ends. Germline V gene sequence: CDR1 SNHLY, CDR2 FYNNEI.

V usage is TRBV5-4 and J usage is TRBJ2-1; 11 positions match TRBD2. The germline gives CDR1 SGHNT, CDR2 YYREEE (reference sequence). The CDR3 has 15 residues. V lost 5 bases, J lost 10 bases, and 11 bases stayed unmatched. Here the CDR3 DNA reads TGTGCCAGCAGTAGCAAGCTAGCGGGAGGTGAGGAGCAGTTCTTC. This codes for CASSSKLAGGEEQFF.

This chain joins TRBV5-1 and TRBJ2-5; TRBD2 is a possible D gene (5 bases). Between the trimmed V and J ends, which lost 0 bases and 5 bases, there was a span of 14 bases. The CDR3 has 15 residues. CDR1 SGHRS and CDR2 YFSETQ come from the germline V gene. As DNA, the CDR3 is TGCGCCAGCAGCTTGGTGGGAACAAGGGAGGAGACCCAGTACTTC. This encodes CASSLVGTREETQYF.

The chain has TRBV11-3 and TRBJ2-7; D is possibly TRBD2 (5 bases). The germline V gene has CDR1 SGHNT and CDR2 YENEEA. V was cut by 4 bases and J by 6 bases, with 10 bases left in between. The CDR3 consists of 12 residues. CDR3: CASSSLGSEQYF. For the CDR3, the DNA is TGTGCCAGCAGCTCTCTAGGGAGCGAGCAGTACTTC.

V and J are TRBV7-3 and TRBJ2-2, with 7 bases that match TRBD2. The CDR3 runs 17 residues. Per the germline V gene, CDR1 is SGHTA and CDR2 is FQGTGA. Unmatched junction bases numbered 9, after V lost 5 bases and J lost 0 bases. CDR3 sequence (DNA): TGTGCCAGCAGCCCGGGGCTAGCGGAAGCGAACACCGGGGAGCTGTTTTTT. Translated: CASSPGLAEANTGELFF.

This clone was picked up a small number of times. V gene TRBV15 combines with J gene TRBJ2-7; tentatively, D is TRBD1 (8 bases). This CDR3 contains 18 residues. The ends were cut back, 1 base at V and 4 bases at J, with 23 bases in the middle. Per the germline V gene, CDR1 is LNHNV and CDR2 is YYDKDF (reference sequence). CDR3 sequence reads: CATSRGYYRGGLDYEQYF. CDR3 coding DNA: TGTGCCACCAGCAGAGGGTACTACAGGGGGGGGTTAGATTACGAGCAGTACTTC.